These 23 T cell receptor beta chains originate from one sample sequenced in a study of blood T cells in healthy people across ages (dated by TCRdb to the mid-2010s). Library preparation used 5' RACE. The instrument given in TCRdb is Illumina HiSeq 2500. The second PCR ran for roughly 7 to 12 cycles and used a J-beta primer mix along with a sample-barcoded 5' primer. TCRdb reprocessed the public reads (quality trimming at Q25 with fastp, clone calling with MiXCR) and kept in-frame beta chains. Rows with one shared CDR3 protein collapse into an entry with the most common genes and DNA. The sample yields around 1.5 million distinct CDR3 sequences; approximately 59% were counted once. Of the sample, 6.5% to 8.5% falls within the top ten clones. Input material: blood. These receptors were collected from a man younger than 30 in good health.

This clonotype was detected a few times. The chain couples TRBV6-5 to TRBJ2-4, with 9 nucleotides matching TRBD1. The CDR3 has 18 residues. J lost 2 bases, V lost 0 bases, and 8 bases had no gene match. Germline V lookup: CDR1 MNHEY, CDR2 SVGAGI. In DNA form, the CDR3 reads TGTGCCAGCAGTTACTCGAGGGACAGGGTCGATTCCAAAAACATTCAGTACTTC. Translating it yields CASSYSRDRVDSKNIQYF.

V and J are TRBV7-6 and TRBJ1-1; D gene uncertain. Germline values: CDR1 SGHVS, CDR2 FNYEAQ. Between the trimmed V and J ends, which lost 2 bases and 0 bases, there was a span of 13 bases. The length of the CDR3 is 16 residues. The CDR3 spells CASSLTLAPMNTEAFF. The CDR3 nucleotides read TGTGCCAGCAGCTTAACGTTAGCCCCCATGAACACTGAAGCTTTCTTT.

This chain joins TRBV25-1 and TRBJ2-5; D tentatively fits TRBD1 or TRBD2 (5 bases each). CDR1 is MGHDK, CDR2 SYGVNS, per germline. CDR3 length: 16 residues. Trimming shortened V by 0 bases and J by 0 bases, and 11 bases separated the two germline ends. CDR3 loop: CASSEYGATYQETQYF. DNA for the CDR3: TGTGCCAGCAGTGAATACGGGGCAACTTACCAAGAGACCCAGTACTTC. The complete variable domain, with remaining parts taken from reference TRBV25-1 and TRBJ2-5, reads EADIYQTPRYLVIGTGKKITLECSQTMGHDKMYWYQQDPGMELHLIHYSYGVNSTEKGDLSSESTVSRIRTEHFPLTLESARPSHTSQYLCASSEYGATYQETQYFGPGTRLLVL.

The chain joins TRBV6-1 to TRBJ1-5, with D possibly TRBD2 on 5 matching bases. The end of the DNA is better explained by TRBJ2-3, so the J call may be wrong. This CDR3 comprises 13 residues. CDR1 MNHNS and CDR2 SASEGT come from the germline V gene. The CDR3 loop is CASSEVVRRTQYF. The CDR3 DNA is TGTGCCAGCAGTGAAGTTGTTCGGAGGACGCAGTATTTT.

V gene TRBV4-1 combines with J gene TRBJ2-1; no clear D. The CDR3 sequence is 17 residues long. V was pared by 3 bases and J by 1 base, with 16 bases between. The V gene's germline CDR1 is MGHRA and CDR2 YSYEKL. Here the CDR3 reads CASSQRPHAESYNEQFF. The CDR3 nucleotides are TGCGCCAGCAGCCAGCGGCCCCACGCGGAATCCTACAATGAGCAGTTCTTC.

The chain is built from TRBV11-2 and TRBJ2-3, with D unclear. Trimming shortened V by 5 bases and J by 5 bases, and 20 bases separated the two germline ends. The germline CDR1 and CDR2 sequences are SGHAT and FQNNGV. This CDR3 spans 16 amino acids. CDR3 in DNA: TGTGCCAGCAGCCCCTACCGCGGAGTAGGCGGAGATACGCAGTATTTT. It codes for CASSPYRGVGGDTQYF.

This clonotype was seen just once. A much larger clone sits a single nucleotide away, making a read error possible. The chain employs TRBV6-5 and TRBJ2-5; 8 bases agree with TRBD2. CDR3 size: 14 residues. Germline assignment: CDR1 MNHEY and CDR2 SVGAGI. This CDR3 is CASSLGAGGYEQHF. DNA of the CDR3: TGTGCCAGCAGTTTGGGGGCGGGAGGCTACGAGCAGCACTTC.

The chain carries TRBV5-1 and TRBJ1-1; maybe TRBD1 (5 bases). The CDR3 spans 18 residues. Between the trimmed V and J ends, which lost 3 bases and 0 bases, there was a span of 21 bases. Germline CDR1 is SGHRS and CDR2 is YFSETQ. CDR3 in DNA: TGCGCCAGCAGCTACAACTCGTTCAGGGCCCGAATGAACACTGAAGCTTTCTTT. This codes for CASSYNSFRARMNTEAFF.

CDR3 nucleotides: TGTGCCAGCAGCTTAGCGCGAGGACAGGGGGTCTACGAGCAGTACTTC. Translating gives CASSLARGQGVYEQYF. This rearrangement joins TRBV7-9 to TRBJ2-7; 10 nucleotides align to TRBD1. Germline assignment: CDR1 SEHNR and CDR2 FQNEAQ (reference sequence). CDR3 length equals 16 residues. J was trimmed by 3 bases and V by 0 bases; bases with no gene match: 5.

V gene TRBV20-1 combines with J gene TRBJ2-3, with no clear D. CDR3 length: 12 amino acids. Trimming shortened V by 3 bases and J by 3 bases, and 7 bases separated the two germline ends. Germline V lookup: CDR1 DFQATT, CDR2 SNEGSKA (reference sequence). Written as DNA, the CDR3 is TGCAGTGCTAGGCTCGTTACAGATACGCAGTATTTT. Translation: CSARLVTDTQYF.

CDR3: CASSLGTGGVAGVSYSYNEQFF. As DNA, the CDR3 is TGTGCCAGCAGCTTAGGAACGGGAGGTGTAGCGGGAGTTTCATACTCCTACAATGAGCAGTTCTTC. This chain joins TRBV11-1 and TRBJ2-1; TRBD2 matches at 9 bases. Germline V gene lookup returns CDR1 SGHAT and CDR2 FQDESV (reference sequence). The trim removed 1 base at V and 0 bases at J, leaving 19 bases unmatched. This CDR3 spans 22 amino acids.

This clonotype has just a few counts. V usage is TRBV12-3 or TRBV12-4 and J usage is TRBJ2-1; 8 bases agree with TRBD2. J gave up 10 bases and V 4 bases, and 3 bases lay outside the gene matches. This CDR3 is built from 12 residues. This chain's CDR3 is CASSSSSGEQFF. DNA of the CDR3: TGTGCCAGCAGTTCTTCTAGCGGGGAGCAGTTCTTC.

This chain uses TRBV20-1 with TRBJ1-1, with a weak D call TRBD1 (6 bases). The CDR3 covers 13 residues. Trimming pared 3 bases from V and 4 bases from J, leaving 12 bases between. CDR1 DFQATT and CDR2 SNEGSKA come from the germline V gene (reference sequence). The CDR3 loop is CSASGQGSTEAFF. CDR3 bases: TGCAGTGCTAGTGGGCAGGGGAGCACTGAAGCTTTCTTT.

The chain couples TRBV5-1 to TRBJ1-2; D is ambiguous. The V and J ends lost 2 bases and 5 bases respectively, with 16 bases between them. CDR1 is SGHRS, CDR2 YFSETQ, per germline. The CDR3 contains 15 residues. CDR3 nucleotide sequence: TGCGCCAGCAGCTTCGACCCGAGGGAGTCTTATGGCTACACCTTC. Its translation is CASSFDPRESYGYTF. The full variable domain, in which reference TRBV5-1 and TRBJ1-2 provide the parts outside the CDR3, is KAGVTQTPRYLIKTRGQQVTLSCSPISGHRSVSWYQQTPGQGLQFLFEYFSETQRNKGNFPGRFSGRQFSNSRSEMNVSTLELGDSALYLCASSFDPRESYGYTFGSGTRLTVV.

This clonotype was observed once. The chain combines TRBV6-2 or TRBV6-3 with TRBJ2-1; 8 bases line up with TRBD2. CDR1 MNHEY and CDR2 SVGEGT come from the germline V gene. This CDR3 has 16 amino acids. V trimming: 0 bases; J trimming: 5 bases; junction bases outside the gene matches: 6. CDR3 region: CASSYSGRGAHNEQFF. CDR3 nucleotides: TGTGCCAGCAGTTACTCTGGGCGGGGGGCACACAATGAGCAGTTCTTC.

This clonotype was observed a few times. The CDR3 spells CASSLDWPTGGYTF. In DNA, the CDR3 is TGCGCCAGCAGCTTGGACTGGCCCACCGGAGGCTACACCTTC. The gene calls are TRBV5-1 and TRBJ1-2; unclear D gene. CDR1 and CDR2 from the germline V gene are SGHRS and YFSETQ. The CDR3 covers 14 residues. V was pared by 0 bases and J by 8 bases, with 14 bases between.

This chain links TRBV5-1 with TRBJ2-5, with 9 bases aligning to TRBD1. The DNA matches TRBJ2-7 better at its end, which makes the J call doubtful. Germline CDR1 SGHRS, CDR2 YFSETQ. This CDR3 has 13 amino acids. The CDR3 loop reads CASSGRDRDEQYF. The CDR3 DNA sequence: TGCGCCAGCAGCGGCCGGGACAGGGACGAGCAGTACTTC.

The chain joins TRBV6-1 to TRBJ1-2, with unresolved D. With 2 bases removed from V and 8 bases from J, the gap between germline ends came to 9 bases. CDR3 size: 12 residues. CDR1 and CDR2 (germline): MNHNS, SASEGT. As DNA, the CDR3 is TGTGCCAGCAGTGAATATGGTGAGGGCTACACCTTC. It encodes CASSEYGEGYTF.

J is TRBJ2-7 and V is TRBV15, with 7 bases lining up with TRBD1. The CDR3 length is 13 residues. V dropped 4 bases and J dropped 3; count of bases not matched to a gene: 3. The V gene's germline CDR1 is LNHNV and CDR2 YYDKDF (reference sequence). CDR3 bases: TGTGCCACCAGCATAAGGGACAGCTACGAGCAGTACTTC. It specifies CATSIRDSYEQYF.

This sequence joins TRBV29-1 and TRBJ2-1, with D possibly matching TRBD2 (6 bases). Per the germline V gene, CDR1 is SQVTM and CDR2 is ANQGSEA. Trimming cost V 6 bases and J 3 bases, with 15 bases left between them. The CDR3 totals 14 residues. CDR3 DNA: TGCAGCGTGCGCCCGGGACTGTACTACAATGAGCAGTTCTTC. It codes for CSVRPGLYYNEQFF.

This clonotype came up a few times. The J gene is TRBJ2-7, the V gene TRBV11-2; D is uncertain. Germline V gene sequence: CDR1 SGHAT, CDR2 FQNNGV. V was shortened by 1 base and J by 0 bases, with 10 bases between the two germline ends. The CDR3 consists of 15 residues. CDR3 region: CASSLVPESSYEQYF. Here the CDR3 DNA reads TGTGCCAGCAGCTTAGTGCCGGAGAGCTCCTACGAGCAGTACTTC.

This clonotype was seen only a few times. This chain connects TRBV29-1 to TRBJ2-1; 7 positions agree with TRBD2. J gave up 5 bases and V 6 bases, and 10 bases lay outside the gene matches. Germline V CDR1 and CDR2: SQVTM, ANQGSEA. This CDR3 region has 14 residues. CDR3 bases: TGCAGCGTGGGGGGGGTACTAACTAACAATGAGCAGTTCTTC. It encodes CSVGGVLTNNEQFF.

The J gene is TRBJ2-7, the V gene TRBV10-1; perhaps TRBD2 as D (5 bases). With 3 bases removed from V and 2 bases from J, the gap between germline ends came to 14 bases. The germline gives CDR1 WNHNN, CDR2 SYGVQD (reference sequence). This CDR3 comprises 15 residues. The CDR3 is CASSEVSTGAYEQYF. The CDR3, as DNA: TGCGCCAGCAGTGAAGTTAGTACCGGGGCCTACGAGCAGTACTTC.